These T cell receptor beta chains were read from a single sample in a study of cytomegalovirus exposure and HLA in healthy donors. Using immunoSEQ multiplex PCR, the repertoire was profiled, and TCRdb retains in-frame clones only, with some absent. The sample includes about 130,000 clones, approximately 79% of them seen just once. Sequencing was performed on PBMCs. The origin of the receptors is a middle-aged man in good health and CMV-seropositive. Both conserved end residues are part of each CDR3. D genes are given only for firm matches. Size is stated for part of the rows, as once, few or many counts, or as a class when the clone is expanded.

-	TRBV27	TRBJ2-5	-	CASSPTGYQETQYF	TGTGCCAGCAGTCCTACAGGGTATCAAGAGACCCAGTACTTC
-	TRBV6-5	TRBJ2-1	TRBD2	CASSYSSLAGGNEQFF	TGTGCCAGCAGTTATAGTTCACTAGCGGGAGGGAATGAGCAGTTCTTC
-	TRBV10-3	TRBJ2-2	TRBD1	CAIEVRDRGSAGELFF	TGTGCCATAGAAGTGAGGGACAGGGGATCAGCCGGGGAGCTGTTTTTT
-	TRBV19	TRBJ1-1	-	CASSILGVGTEAFF	TGTGCCAGTAGTATACTAGGGGTGGGAACTGAAGCTTTCTTT
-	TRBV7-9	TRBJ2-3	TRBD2	CASSRTSGRTDTQYF	TGTGCCAGCAGCCGTACTAGCGGGAGAACAGATACGCAGTATTTT
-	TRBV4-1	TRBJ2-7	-	CASSQDLAPDRSYEQYF	TGCGCCAGCAGCCAAGACCTTGCTCCCGACAGGTCTTACGAGCAGTACTTC
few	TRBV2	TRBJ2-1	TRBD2	CASRTTSGRADEQFF	TGTGCCAGCAGAACGACTAGCGGGAGGGCCGATGAGCAGTTCTTC
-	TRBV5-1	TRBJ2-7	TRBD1	CASSTGQVNFSPEQYF	TGCGCCAGCAGCACGGGACAGGTTAACTTTAGTCCCGAGCAGTACTTC
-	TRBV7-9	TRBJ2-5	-	CASSFSRSGRFETQYF	TGTGCCAGCAGCTTTTCTCGGTCAGGGAGGTTTGAGACCCAGTACTTC
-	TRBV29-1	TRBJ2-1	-	CSAASALYNEQFF	TGCAGCGCTGCTAGCGCTCTCTACAATGAGCAGTTCTTC
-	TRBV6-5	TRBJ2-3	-	CASTWSGTQYF	TGTGCCAGCACCTGGTCGGGTACGCAGTATTTT
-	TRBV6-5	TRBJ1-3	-	CASSSQSGNTIYF	TGTGCCAGCAGTTCCCAGTCTGGAAACACCATATATTTT
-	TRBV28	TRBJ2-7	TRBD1	CASRNPGQGYEQYF	TGTGCCAGCAGGAATCCGGGACAGGGCTACGAGCAGTACTTC
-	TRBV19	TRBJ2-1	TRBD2	CASSMLSGRNEQFF	TGTGCCAGTAGTATGCTTAGCGGGAGAAATGAGCAGTTCTTC
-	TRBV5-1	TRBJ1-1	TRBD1	CASSLSRDRVAFF	TGCGCCAGCAGCTTGTCCCGGGACAGGGTCGCTTTCTTT
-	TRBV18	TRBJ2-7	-	CASSLGQQPYEQYF	TGTGCCAGCTCACTTGGACAGCAACCCTACGAGCAGTACTTC
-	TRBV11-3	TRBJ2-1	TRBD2	CASSSYSGSSYNEQFF	TGTGCCAGCAGCTCTTATAGCGGGAGTTCCTACAATGAGCAGTTCTTC
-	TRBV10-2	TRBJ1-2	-	CASRETGYDYGYTF	TGCGCCAGCAGGGAAACAGGGTACGACTATGGCTACACCTTC
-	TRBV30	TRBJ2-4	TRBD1	CAWAPGQGYRDIQYF	TGTGCCTGGGCTCCGGGACAGGGCTATCGGGACATTCAGTACTTC
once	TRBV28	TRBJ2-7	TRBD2	CASSTGTKHYEQYF	TGTGCCAGCAGTACCGGGACTAAACACTACGAGCAGTACTTC
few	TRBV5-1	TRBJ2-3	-	CASMAAIGGRVTDTQYF	TGCGCCAGCATGGCCGCCATTGGGGGCAGGGTCACAGATACGCAGTATTTT
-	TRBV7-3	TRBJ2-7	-	CASSPDSNYEQYF	TGTGCCAGCAGCCCCGACAGTAACTACGAGCAGTACTTC
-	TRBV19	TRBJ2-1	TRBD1	CASRDRAPLYEQFF	TGTGCCAGCAGGGACAGGGCCCCTCTCTATGAGCAGTTCTTC
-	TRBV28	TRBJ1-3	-	CASSFFEGAGNTIYF	TGTGCCAGCAGTTTTTTTGAGGGGGCTGGAAACACCATATATTTT
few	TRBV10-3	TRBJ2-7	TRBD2	CATSHGTSGYEQYF	TGTGCCACATCTCACGGGACTAGCGGCTACGAGCAGTACTTC
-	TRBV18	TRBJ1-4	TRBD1	CASSPPGQGYEKLFF	TGTGCCAGCTCACCACCGGGACAGGGCTATGAAAAACTGTTTTTT
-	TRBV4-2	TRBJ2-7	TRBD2	CASSQDPGGPYEQYF	TGTGCCAGCAGCCAAGATCCGGGAGGGCCCTACGAGCAGTACTTC
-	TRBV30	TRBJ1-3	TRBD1	CAWSSDRGNTIYF	TGTGCCTGGAGCTCCGACAGGGGCAACACCATATATTTT
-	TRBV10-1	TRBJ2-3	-	CASSELSHRTDTQYF	TGCGCCAGCAGTGAACTCTCCCACCGCACAGATACGCAGTATTTT
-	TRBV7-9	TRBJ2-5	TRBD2	CASSLGLAGAPGSETQYF	TGTGCCAGCAGCTTAGGACTAGCGGGAGCCCCGGGGTCAGAGACCCAGTACTTC
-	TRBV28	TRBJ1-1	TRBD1	CASSQPGGTEAFF	TGTGCCAGCAGTCAACCAGGGGGCACTGAAGCTTTCTTT
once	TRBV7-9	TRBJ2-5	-	CASTQGRGETQYF	TGTGCCAGCACCCAAGGTCGCGGGGAGACCCAGTACTTC
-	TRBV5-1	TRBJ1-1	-	CASSLEEGLWTEAFF	TGCGCCAGCAGCTTGGAAGAGGGACTGTGGACTGAAGCTTTCTTT
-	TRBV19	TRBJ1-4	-	CASTSGTRREKLFF	TGTGCCAGTACCTCCGGGACACGGCGAGAAAAACTGTTTTTT
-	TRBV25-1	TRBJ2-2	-	CASTPYRGTGELFF	TGTGCCAGCACCCCTTATCGGGGAACCGGGGAGCTGTTTTTT
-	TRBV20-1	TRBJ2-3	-	CSAGRPDTQYF	TGCAGTGCTGGGAGACCAGATACGCAGTATTTT
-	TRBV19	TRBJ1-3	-	CASNRGQSSGNTIYF	TGTGCCAGTAATCGAGGACAGAGCTCTGGAAACACCATATATTTT
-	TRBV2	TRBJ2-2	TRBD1	CASSGQGGSNTGELFF	TGTGCCAGCAGTGGACAGGGGGGATCGAACACCGGGGAGCTGTTTTTT
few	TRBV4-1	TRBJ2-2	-	CASSQISGYTGELFF	TGCGCCAGCAGCCAGATTTCGGGATACACCGGGGAGCTGTTTTTT
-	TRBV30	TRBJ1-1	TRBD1	CAWNRQGGTTEAFF	TGTGCCTGGAACAGACAGGGTGGGACCACTGAAGCTTTCTTT
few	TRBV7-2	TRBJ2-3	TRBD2	CASSSPPGREGTQYF	TGTGCCAGCAGCTCCCCCCCCGGGCGGGAGGGGACGCAGTATTTT
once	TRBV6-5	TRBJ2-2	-	CASSSEREELFF	TGTGCCAGCAGTTCTGAGAGGGAGGAGCTGTTTTTT